This T cell receptor beta chain was retrieved from a study of immune heterogeneity within non-small cell lung tumors. TCR beta CDR3 was amplified by multiplex PCR using 32 V and 13 J primers. TCRdb passed the multiplex PCR reads through MiXCR, listing each CDR3 protein once. The sample yields around 20,000 distinct CDR3 sequences, approximately 26% seen once. V was clipped by 3 bases and J by 1 base, with 9 bases between them. Germline CDR1 MGHDK, CDR2 SYGVNS. There are 14 residues in the CDR3. Template input was genomic DNA from bulk tumor (approximately 640 ng per sample). Surgery yielded several widely spaced biopsies per primary tumor. The study enrolled patients with untreated, newly diagnosed non-small cell lung cancer who underwent curative surgery.

The sample comprised lung tumor tissue. This chain uses TRBV25-1 with TRBJ2-5; D is perhaps TRBD1 (6 bases). This TCR derives from a man aged 40-55 years with non-small cell lung cancer. The CDR3 nucleotides are TGTGCCAGCAGTGAGTTCAGGGGCCAAGAGACCCAGTACTTC. Translation: CASSEFRGQETQYF. Drawing the rest from reference TRBV25-1 and TRBJ2-5, the complete variable domain is EADIYQTPRYLVIGTGKKITLECSQTMGHDKMYWYQQDPGMELHLIHYSYGVNSTEKGDLSSESTVSRIRTEHFPLTLESARPSHTSQYLCASSEFRGQETQYFGPGTRLLVL.